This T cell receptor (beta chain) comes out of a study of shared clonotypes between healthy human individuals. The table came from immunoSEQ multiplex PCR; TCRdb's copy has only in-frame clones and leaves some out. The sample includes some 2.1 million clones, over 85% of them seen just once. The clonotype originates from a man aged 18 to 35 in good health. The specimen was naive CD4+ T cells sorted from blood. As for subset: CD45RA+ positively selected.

The CDR3 DNA reads as TGTGCCGTACAACTAGCGGGACCAGCGGGCGGTGAGCAGTTCTTC. This encodes CAVQLAGPAGGEQFF. The chain carries TRBV10-3 and TRBJ2-1; TRBD2 matches at 10 bases. The J segment lost 9 bases and the V segment lost 11 bases, leaving 16 bases of the junction unmatched. Germline V lookup: CDR1 ENHRY, CDR2 SYGVKD. The CDR3 covers 15 residues.